This T cell receptor beta chain was obtained from a study of T-cell reconstitution after alpha-beta-depleted transplantation in children. Researchers prepared the TCRbeta library using unique molecular identifiers, the study reports. TCRdb reanalysed the PCR reads using MiXCR and keeps one entry per CDR3 protein. Found here are a few hundred thousand distinct CDR3 sequences, about 17% of them singletons; the top ten hold roughly 27%. The germline CDR1 and CDR2 sequences are ENHRY and SYGVKD. The CDR3 covers 16 residues. V was clipped by 0 bases and J by 7 bases; unmatched bases: 8. This clonotype has just a few counts. What it recognizes is unknown. Regarding the study as a whole: Expanded graft clones numbering several hundred reportedly gave rise to alpha-beta T cells about two months after transplant. At the one-year point after transplant, T-cell counts and TCRbeta diversity were found to come mostly from T cells that had been newly produced. Recipient T cells and thymic progenitors that survived gave rise to the high TCRbeta diversity observed at day 60 in some patients.

This TCR derives from a boy in the first two years of life who had a stem cell transplant for Wiskott-Aldrich syndrome, so the T cells may come from the graft donor. This specimen consisted of PBMCs, mostly from graft donor cells, obtained 360 days after TCRalphabeta/CD19-depleted stem cell transplant. The chain carries TRBV10-3 and TRBJ2-2; TRBD1 aligns across 7 bases. As DNA, the CDR3 is TGTGCCATCAGTGAGTCGAGACAGGGAAGGGACGGGGAGCTGTTTTTT. It translates to CAISESRQGRDGELFF.